The next 32 T cell receptor beta chains were all read from a single sample in a study of regulatory T cells in long-lasting Graves disease. As to time point: newly diagnosed GD, antithyroid drugs for less than 3 months. The authors made the TCR library using RNA they extracted from PBMCs. Arm-PCR of CDR3 regions with iRepertoire HTBI primers generated TCR beta libraries. Each CDR3 protein gets one entry after TCRdb re-called the multiplex PCR reads with MiXCR. The data show about 430,000 distinct CDR3 sequences, with 15% seen just once and over 7.5% held by the top ten. This same sample was also taken into another study, of T cells in Graves' hyperthyroidism and ophthalmopathy.

This material consisted of peripheral blood mononuclear cells (PBMCs), taken at new diagnosis, from a patient treated with antithyroid drugs. The receptor set was obtained from a middle-aged woman with Graves disease.

V is TRBV30 and J is TRBJ2-7; D could derive from TRBD1 or TRBD2 (5 bases each). This CDR3 is 14 amino acids long. V dropped 3 bases and J dropped 2 bases, with 14 bases sitting between them. The germline CDR1 and CDR2 sequences are GTSNPN and SVGIG (reference sequence). The CDR3: CAWRIGQGPYEQYF. The CDR3 region has the DNA TGTGCCTGGAGAATAGGGCAGGGACCCTACGAGCAGTACTTC.

V is TRBV19 and J is TRBJ2-3; 7 bases agree with TRBD2. The CDR3 has 14 amino acids. J lost 6 bases, V lost 1 base, and 4 bases had no gene match. CDR1 is LNHDA and CDR2 is SQIVND in the germline V gene (reference sequence). The CDR3 nucleotides are TGTGCCAGTAGTATAGGGGCTAGCGGCGATACGCAGTATTTT. Translated: CASSIGASGDTQYF.

The chain is built from TRBV20-1 and TRBJ2-3; tentative D call: TRBD2 (6 bases). From germline, CDR1 is DFQATT and CDR2 SNEGSKA (reference sequence). The CDR3 has 14 amino acids. Deletions cut 3 bases from V and 1 base from J, with 11 bases between. Here the CDR3 reads CSASGSQGTDTQYF. In DNA form, the CDR3 reads TGCAGTGCTAGCGGGAGCCAGGGCACAGATACGCAGTATTTT.

This clonotype was counted many times. The chain links TRBV6-2 or TRBV6-3 to TRBJ1-1; 12 nucleotides agree with TRBD1. Trimming removed 3 bases from V and 0 bases from J; junction bases left unmatched: 2. The CDR3 is made up of 16 amino acids. Germline V gene lookup returns CDR1 MNHEY and CDR2 SVGEGT. The CDR3 sequence: CASSYGTGGLNTEAFF. CDR3 bases: TGTGCCAGCAGTTATGGGACAGGGGGCCTGAACACTGAAGCTTTCTTT.

This rearrangement joins TRBV30 to TRBJ2-7; D possibly corresponds to TRBD2 (6 bases). Germline CDR1 and CDR2: GTSNPN and SVGIG (reference sequence). The CDR3 contains 13 residues. Trimming took 4 bases from V and 2 from J, leaving 12 bases between them. CDR3 in amino acids: CAWTRRDPYEQYF. The CDR3 nucleotides are TGTGCCTGGACGAGGCGGGATCCCTACGAGCAGTACTTC. Based on the CDR3 plus reference TRBV30 and TRBJ2-7, the full variable domain is SQTIHQWPATLVQPVGSPLSLECTVEGTSNPNLYWYRQAAGRGLQLLFYSVGIGQISSEVPQNLSASRPQDRQFILSSKKLLLSDSGFYLCAWTRRDPYEQYFGPGTRLTVT.

The table lists this clonotype with many counts. The CDR3 DNA sequence: TGCAGCGTTGTGGAGACTAGCGGGAGGCATGAGCAGTTCTTC. Translating it yields CSVVETSGRHEQFF. This chain connects TRBV29-1 to TRBJ2-1; 13 positions match TRBD2. CDR3 length: 14 amino acids. The trim removed 4 bases at V and 8 bases at J, leaving 5 bases unmatched. Germline V gene data show CDR1 as SQVTM and CDR2 as ANQGSEA.

This clonotype was seen only once. Possible read error: a much larger clone is one base away. The DNA for the CDR3 is TGTGCCACCAGCAGGGAGCAGGGGCAAGAGACCCAGTGCTTC. Encoded protein: CATSREQGQETQCF. This chain uses TRBV15 with TRBJ2-5, with D maybe TRBD1 (6 bases). Germline CDR1 LNHNV, CDR2 YYDKDF (reference sequence). The CDR3 has 14 amino acids.

This clonotype was recorded many times. The gene calls are TRBV11-2 and TRBJ2-3; possible D gene TRBD2, 5 bases. The CDR3 has 14 amino acids. The V and J ends lost 1 base and 4 bases respectively, with 9 bases between them. Germline V gene sequence: CDR1 SGHAT, CDR2 FQNNGV. The CDR3 loop is CASSLAGRPDTQYF. The CDR3 coding sequence is TGTGCCAGCAGCTTAGCGGGGAGACCAGATACGCAGTATTTT.

This rearrangement joins TRBV2 to TRBJ2-1; 13 nucleotides agree with TRBD2. The CDR3 has 16 amino acids. V lost 10 bases and J lost 8; bases outside the gene matches: 14. Per the germline V gene, CDR1 is SNHLY and CDR2 is FYNNEI. For the CDR3, the DNA is TGTGCCACCCTACTAGCGGGAGGGCCGGAATCGGATGAGCAGTTCTTC. Translating it yields CATLLAGGPESDEQFF. Full variable domain (outside the CDR3, taken from reference TRBV2 and TRBJ2-1): EPEVTQTPSHQVTQMGQEVILRCVPISNHLYFYWYRQILGQKVEFLVSFYNNEISEKSEIFDDQFSVERPDGSNFTLKIRSTKLEDSAMYFCATLLAGGPESDEQFFGPGTRLTVL.

In its sample, this clonotype was seen many times. V is TRBV12-3 or TRBV12-4 and J is TRBJ2-7; 10 positions agree with TRBD2. Losses at the gene ends were 8 bases for V and 4 bases for J; bases not matched to a gene: 5. This CDR3 comprises 13 residues. CDR3 sequence reads: CASAAGGPYEQYF. CDR3 coding DNA: TGTGCCAGCGCAGCGGGAGGGCCTTACGAGCAGTACTTC.

This clonotype showed up many times. The chain has TRBV11-3 and TRBJ1-6; D remains unclear. The CDR3 loop spans 15 amino acids. CDR1 SGHNT and CDR2 YENEEA come from the germline V gene. Trimming shortened V by 4 bases and J by 0 bases, and 7 bases separated the two germline ends. DNA of the CDR3: TGTGCCAGCAGCTCCAGGAGCTCCTATAATTCACCCCTCCACTTT. Translation gives CASSSRSSYNSPLHF. Combining the CDR3 with reference TRBV11-3 and TRBJ1-6 gives the whole variable domain EAGVVQSPRYKIIEKKQPVAFWCNPISGHNTLYWYLQNLGQGPELLIRYENEEAVDDSQLPKDRFSAERLKGVDSTLKIQPAELGDSAVYLCASSSRSSYNSPLHFGNGTRLTVT.

This clonotype was seen a handful of times. The rearrangement uses TRBV20-1 and TRBJ2-5, with 15 bases aligning to TRBD2. This CDR3 has 15 residues. The germline V gene encodes CDR1 DFQATT and CDR2 SNEGSKA (reference sequence). Trimming at V came to 0 bases and at J to 5 bases, leaving 1 base not matched to a gene. Written as DNA, the CDR3 is TGCAGTGCTAGAGATGGGACTAGCGGGAGGGAGACCCAGTACTTC. Protein: CSARDGTSGRETQYF.

There are a few counts of this clonotype. This sequence joins TRBV7-9 and TRBJ1-5; D is possibly TRBD1 (5 bases). The germline gives CDR1 SEHNR, CDR2 FQNEAQ (reference sequence). This CDR3 comprises 13 residues. V shed 0 bases and J shed 7 bases, with 7 bases lying between them. The CDR3 reads CASSLAGEQPQHF. The CDR3 nucleotides read TGTGCCAGCAGCTTAGCGGGGGAACAGCCCCAGCATTTT.

The chain is built from TRBV5-1 and TRBJ2-7, with 7 positions matching TRBD2. The CDR3 spans 16 residues. The V segment lost 4 bases and the J segment 1 base; nucleotides outside the gene matches: 11. The germline V gene encodes CDR1 SGHRS and CDR2 YFSETQ. The CDR3 DNA sequence: TGCGCCAGCAGCCTCCGTGTGGGAGGGCCTTCCTACGAGCAGTACTTC. Amino acids: CASSLRVGGPSYEQYF.

This clonotype was observed a few times. This chain joins TRBV9 and TRBJ2-3; D could derive from TRBD1 or TRBD2 (5 bases each). The length of the CDR3 is 16 residues. V was cut by 0 bases and J by 4 bases, with 15 bases left in between. The V gene's germline CDR1 is SGDLS and CDR2 YYNGEE. CDR3 in DNA: TGTGCCAGCAGCGTAGAGGAGGATGTGGGGGCAGATACGCAGTATTTT. Its translation is CASSVEEDVGADTQYF. Looking up the rest from reference TRBV9 and TRBJ2-3 gives the full variable domain: DSGVTQTPKHLITATGQRVTLRCSPRSGDLSVYWYQQSLDQGLQFLIQYYNGEERAKGNILERFSAQQFPDLHSELNLSSLELGDSALYFCASSVEEDVGADTQYFGPGTRLTVL.

In this sample, this clonotype turned up a few times. The CDR3 sequence: CASSHRSSGRAGEQYF. CDR3 coding DNA: TGTGCCAGCAGCCACCGCTCTAGCGGGAGGGCGGGTGAGCAGTACTTC. The chain carries TRBV3-1 and TRBJ2-7, with 12 bases fitting TRBD2. CDR1 and CDR2 (germline): LGHDT, YNNKEL (reference sequence). The J segment lost 7 bases and the V segment lost 3 bases, leaving 10 bases of the junction unmatched. This CDR3 contains 16 residues.

This clonotype came up many times. This chain joins TRBV28 and TRBJ2-7; D may be TRBD1 or TRBD2 (5 bases each). The CDR3 has 15 residues. The germline gives CDR1 MDHEN, CDR2 SYDVKM. V was cut by 4 bases and J by 2 bases, with 15 bases left in between. CDR3 nucleotide sequence: TGTGCCAGCAGTTCAAGAGGGGTTCAGGCCTACGAGCAGTACTTC. Translating gives CASSSRGVQAYEQYF.

The chain recombines TRBV13 with TRBJ2-3; no clear D. V gave up 6 bases and J gave up 4 bases, with 8 bases separating them. Looked up from germline, CDR1 is PRHDT and CDR2 is FYEKMQ (reference sequence). The CDR3 is 12 residues long. The CDR3 nucleotides read TGTGCCAGCAGAAATCACCCAGATACGCAGTATTTT. It translates to CASRNHPDTQYF.

At least ten counts were recorded for this clonotype. The gene calls are TRBV12-3 or TRBV12-4 and TRBJ2-1, with 10 bases that match TRBD1. With 5 bases clipped from V and 5 bases from J, the junction kept 9 bases outside the gene matches. This CDR3 has 16 residues. The CDR3 is CASSTETGGLDNEQFF. Here the CDR3 DNA reads TGTGCCAGCAGTACTGAGACAGGGGGCTTGGACAATGAGCAGTTCTTC.

This clonotype was counted ten times or more. This chain uses TRBV19 with TRBJ1-1, with 8 bases matching TRBD1. The J segment lost 4 bases and the V segment lost 4 bases, leaving 5 bases of the junction unmatched. This CDR3 comprises 14 residues. In germline, CDR1 is LNHDA, CDR2 SQIVND (reference sequence). The CDR3 sequence is CASSTTGGGTEAFF. The CDR3 DNA reads as TGTGCCAGTAGTACTACAGGGGGAGGCACTGAAGCTTTCTTT.

This clonotype occurred once. A much larger clone differs by one base, so this may be a read error. This is likely a read error, given that the CDR3 carries no conserved phenylalanine or tryptophan at its end. This chain links TRBV29-1 with TRBJ2-3; 8 nucleotides line up with TRBD2. Germline assignment: CDR1 SQVTM and CDR2 ANQGSEA. After removal of 6 bases from V and 4 bases from J, the junction contained 6 bases not matched to a gene. This CDR3 comprises 13 residues. DNA for the CDR3: TGCAGCGTCCAGCGGGAGAACTCAGATACGCAGTATATT. This codes for CSVQRENSDTQYI.

The chain recombines TRBV6-2 or TRBV6-3 with TRBJ2-3, with 10 positions matching TRBD2. CDR1 is MNHEY, CDR2 SVGEGT, per germline. The CDR3 runs 14 residues. V lost 10 bases to trimming and J lost 2 bases; unmatched junction nucleotides: 6. CDR3 nucleotides: TGTGCCACCGCTCTAGCGGGGGCCACAGATACGCAGTATTTT. It is translated as CATALAGATDTQYF.

At least ten counts were recorded for this clonotype. The genes are TRBV28 and TRBJ1-5; 8 nucleotides align to TRBD1. Trimming removed 2 bases from V and 5 bases from J; junction bases left unmatched: 5. Germline V gene data show CDR1 as MDHEN and CDR2 as SYDVKM. The CDR3 runs to 15 residues. CDR3 residues: CASSLRDRFDQPQHF. The CDR3 bases are TGTGCCAGCAGTTTACGGGACAGGTTCGATCAGCCCCAGCATTTT.

The DNA for the CDR3 is TGCGCCAGCAGCCCGGGACAGAGCGATCAGCCCCAGCATTTT. It is translated as CASSPGQSDQPQHF. V usage is TRBV5-1 and J usage is TRBJ1-5; 7 bases agree with TRBD1. CDR3 size: 14 residues. Germline lookup yields CDR1 SGHRS and CDR2 YFSETQ. Losses at the gene ends were 4 bases for V and 5 bases for J; bases not matched to a gene: 6.

This clonotype showed up just a few times. A much more abundant neighbour one base away suggests this may be a read error. This chain uses TRBV12-3 or TRBV12-4 with TRBJ1-1; D is undetermined. CDR3 length equals 13 residues. V gave up 7 bases and J gave up 3 bases, with 12 bases separating them. DNA for the CDR3: TGTGCCAGCACCCGGGTGAGGGACACTGAAGCTTTCTTT. Its protein product is CASTRVRDTEAFF.

In its sample, this clonotype was seen many times. The rearrangement links TRBV30 to TRBJ1-2, with a tentative D call TRBD1 (6 bases). The CDR3 is made up of 13 amino acids. The germline gives CDR1 GTSNPN, CDR2 SVGIG (reference sequence). With 6 bases removed from V and 0 bases from J, the gap between germline ends came to 11 bases. This chain's CDR3 is CACRDTANYGYTF. DNA of the CDR3: TGTGCCTGCAGGGACACCGCTAACTATGGCTACACCTTC.

The chain has TRBV7-9 and TRBJ2-2, with 7 bases matching TRBD1. The junction had 3 bases not matched to a gene; V was cut back by 5 bases and J by 6 bases. This CDR3 contains 13 residues. Germline V gene lookup returns CDR1 SEHNR and CDR2 FQNEAQ (reference sequence). CDR3 nucleotides: TGTGCCAGCAGCATTCAGGGGGCCGGGGAGCTGTTTTTT. Protein: CASSIQGAGELFF.

This rearrangement joins TRBV12-3 or TRBV12-4 to TRBJ1-5; D perhaps matches TRBD1 (5 bases). Trimming shortened V by 3 bases and J by 0 bases, and 12 bases separated the two germline ends. The CDR3 extends over 16 amino acids. Here the CDR3 reads CASSFRQGTSNQPQHF. CDR3 sequence (DNA): TGTGCCAGCAGTTTTAGGCAGGGAACTAGCAATCAGCCCCAGCATTTT.

At least ten counts were recorded for this clonotype. The V gene is TRBV20-1, the J gene TRBJ1-2; possible D gene TRBD1, 6 bases. This CDR3 has 14 amino acids. The V gene lost 2 bases and the J gene lost 1 base, with 11 bases spanning the gap. From germline, CDR1 is DFQATT and CDR2 SNEGSKA (reference sequence). Here the CDR3 reads CSARIRGYNYGYTF. The CDR3 DNA follows: TGCAGTGCTAGAATCAGGGGCTATAACTATGGCTACACCTTC.

This clonotype was seen at least ten times. This chain connects TRBV28 to TRBJ2-4; D uncertain. The CDR3 loop spans 17 amino acids. V shed 1 base and J shed 0 bases, with 13 bases lying between them. Germline assignment: CDR1 MDHEN and CDR2 SYDVKM. The CDR3 region has the DNA TGTGCCAGCAGTTTATTGGCACCAGAATCAGCCAAAAACATTCAGTACTTC. Its translation is CASSLLAPESAKNIQYF.

This clonotype has ten or more counts. The chain carries TRBV12-3 or TRBV12-4 and TRBJ2-6; weak D call: TRBD1 (6 bases). Trimming stripped 6 bases from V and 0 bases from J, with 12 bases between. This CDR3 has 16 residues. The CDR3 DNA is TGTGCCAGCAGGAATACAGGGAGCTCTGGGGCCAACGTCCTGACTTTC. Its translation is CASRNTGSSGANVLTF.

This clonotype appeared many times. The chain recombines TRBV11-1 with TRBJ2-7; D is unclear. This CDR3 has 13 residues. Trimming cost V 3 bases and J 2 bases, with 8 bases left between them. Germline loops: CDR1 SGHAT, CDR2 FQDESV (reference sequence). CDR3 region: CASSLSRPYEQYF. CDR3 nucleotides: TGTGCCAGCAGCTTGAGCAGGCCCTACGAGCAGTACTTC.